The clone carrying this TCR beta chain was seen ten or more times. The sample belongs to a study of T-cell reconstitution after alpha-beta-depleted transplantation in children. The CDR3 extends over 15 amino acids. Trimming took 6 bases from V and 4 from J, leaving 19 bases between them. The germline gives CDR1 DFQATT, CDR2 SNEGSKA (reference sequence). Unique molecular identifiers were used in preparing the TCRbeta library. MiXCR, run by TCRdb on the PCR reads, gives a single entry per CDR3 protein. The table lists hundreds of thousands of distinct CDR3 sequences, approximately 15% of them singletons, with over 0.95% in the top ten.

This clonotype was obtained from a human donor who donated a stem cell graft to a child with acute myeloid leukemia. The J gene is TRBJ2-1, the V gene TRBV20-1, with D perhaps matching TRBD1 (6 bases). The source was PBMCs from the stem cell graft donor, collected from the stem cell graft. The CDR3: CSALGGGPSYNEQFF. The CDR3 bases are TGCAGTGCCCTAGGTGGGGGCCCCTCTTACAATGAGCAGTTCTTC.